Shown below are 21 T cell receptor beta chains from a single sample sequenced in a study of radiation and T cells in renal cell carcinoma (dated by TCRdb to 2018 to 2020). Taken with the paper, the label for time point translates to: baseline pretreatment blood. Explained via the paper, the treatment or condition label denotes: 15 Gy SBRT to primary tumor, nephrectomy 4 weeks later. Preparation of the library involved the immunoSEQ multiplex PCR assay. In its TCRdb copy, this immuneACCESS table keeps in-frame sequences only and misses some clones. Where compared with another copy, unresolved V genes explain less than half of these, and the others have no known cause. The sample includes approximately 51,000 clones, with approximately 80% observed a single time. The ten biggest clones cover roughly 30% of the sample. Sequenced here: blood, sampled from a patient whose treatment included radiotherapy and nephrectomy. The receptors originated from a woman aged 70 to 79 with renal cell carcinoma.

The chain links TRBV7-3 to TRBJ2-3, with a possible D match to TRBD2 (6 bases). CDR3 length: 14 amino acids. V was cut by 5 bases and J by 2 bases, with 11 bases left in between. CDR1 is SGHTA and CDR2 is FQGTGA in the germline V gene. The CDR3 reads CASSPGLSTDTQYF. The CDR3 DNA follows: TGTGCCAGCAGCCCGGGACTTTCCACAGATACGCAGTATTTT.

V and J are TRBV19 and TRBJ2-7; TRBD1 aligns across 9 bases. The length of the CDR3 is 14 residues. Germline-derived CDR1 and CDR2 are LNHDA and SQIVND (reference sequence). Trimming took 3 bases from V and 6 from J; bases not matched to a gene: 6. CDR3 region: CASSIGTGLGEQYF. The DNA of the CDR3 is TGTGCCAGTAGTATTGGGACAGGGTTGGGCGAGCAGTACTTC.

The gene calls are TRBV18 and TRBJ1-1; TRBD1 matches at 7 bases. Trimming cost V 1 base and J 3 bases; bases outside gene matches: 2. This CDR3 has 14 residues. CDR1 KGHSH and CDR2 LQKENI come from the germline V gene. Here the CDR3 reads CASSPQGADTEAFF. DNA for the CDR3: TGTGCCAGCTCACCACAGGGGGCGGACACTGAAGCTTTCTTT.

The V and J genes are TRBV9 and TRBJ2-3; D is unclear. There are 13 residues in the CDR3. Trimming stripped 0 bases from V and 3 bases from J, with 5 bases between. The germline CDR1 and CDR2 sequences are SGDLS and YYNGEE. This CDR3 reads CASSVAFTDTQYF. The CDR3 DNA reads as TGTGCCAGCAGCGTAGCTTTTACAGATACGCAGTATTTT. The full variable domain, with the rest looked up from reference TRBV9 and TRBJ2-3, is DSGVTQTPKHLITATGQRVTLRCSPRSGDLSVYWYQQSLDQGLQFLIQYYNGEERAKGNILERFSAQQFPDLHSELNLSSLELGDSALYFCASSVAFTDTQYFGPGTRLTVL.

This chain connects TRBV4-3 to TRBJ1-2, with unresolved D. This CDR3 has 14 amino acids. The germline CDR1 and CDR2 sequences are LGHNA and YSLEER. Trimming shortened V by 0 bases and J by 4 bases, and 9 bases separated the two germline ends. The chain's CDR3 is CASSQDVTSYGYTF. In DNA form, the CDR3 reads TGCGCCAGCAGCCAAGATGTCACAAGCTATGGCTACACCTTC.

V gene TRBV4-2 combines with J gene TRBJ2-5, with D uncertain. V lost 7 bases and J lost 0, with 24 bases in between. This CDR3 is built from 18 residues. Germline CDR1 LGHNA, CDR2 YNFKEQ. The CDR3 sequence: CASKPPKHLIVYQETQYF. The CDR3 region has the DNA TGTGCCAGCAAACCCCCCAAACACTTAATAGTGTACCAAGAGACCCAGTACTTC.

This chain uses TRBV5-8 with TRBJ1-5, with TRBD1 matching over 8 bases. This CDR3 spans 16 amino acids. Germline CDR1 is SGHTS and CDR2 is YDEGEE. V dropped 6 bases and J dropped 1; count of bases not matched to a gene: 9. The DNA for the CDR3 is TGTGCCAGCAACCGGGGTTACAGGGGGAGCAATCAGCCCCAGCATTTT. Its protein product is CASNRGYRGSNQPQHF.

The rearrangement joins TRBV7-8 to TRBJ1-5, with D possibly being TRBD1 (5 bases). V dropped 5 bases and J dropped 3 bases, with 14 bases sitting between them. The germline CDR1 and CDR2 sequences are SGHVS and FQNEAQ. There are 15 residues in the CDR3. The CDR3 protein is CASSQTGTTNQPQHF. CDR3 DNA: TGTGCCAGCAGCCAAACCGGGACCACCAATCAGCCCCAGCATTTT.

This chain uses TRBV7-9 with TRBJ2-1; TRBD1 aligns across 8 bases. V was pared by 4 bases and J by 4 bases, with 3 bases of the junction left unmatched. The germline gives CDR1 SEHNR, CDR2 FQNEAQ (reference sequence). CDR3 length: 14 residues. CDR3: CASSWGQVYNEQFF. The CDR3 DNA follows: TGTGCCAGCAGCTGGGGACAGGTTTACAATGAGCAGTTCTTC.

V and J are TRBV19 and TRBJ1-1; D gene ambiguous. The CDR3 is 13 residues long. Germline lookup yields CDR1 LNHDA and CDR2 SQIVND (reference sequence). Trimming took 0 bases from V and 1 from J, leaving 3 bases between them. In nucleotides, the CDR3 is TGTGCCAGTAGTATAGACAGGAACACTGAAGCTTTCTTT. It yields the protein CASSIDRNTEAFF.

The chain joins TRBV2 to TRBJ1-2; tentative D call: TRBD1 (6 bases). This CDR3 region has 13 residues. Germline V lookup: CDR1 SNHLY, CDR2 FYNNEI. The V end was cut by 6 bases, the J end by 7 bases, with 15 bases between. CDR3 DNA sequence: TGTGCCAGCAGCACCAATGGGGGGGCTGGCTACACCTTC. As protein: CASSTNGGAGYTF.

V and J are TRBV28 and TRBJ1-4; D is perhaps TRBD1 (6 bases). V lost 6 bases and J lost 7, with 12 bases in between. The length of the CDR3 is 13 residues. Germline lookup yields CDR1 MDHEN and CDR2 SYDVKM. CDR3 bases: TGTGCCAGCAGGCGGGGGCTAAGTGAAAAACTGTTTTTT. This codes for CASRRGLSEKLFF.

CDR3 DNA sequence: TGTGCCAGCGCACTGGGGGACAGGGGGACTGAAGCTTTCTTT. Its protein is CASALGDRGTEAFF. This chain uses TRBV7-9 with TRBJ1-1; 11 bases align to TRBD1. The ends lost 8 bases at V and 5 bases at J; junction bases unmatched: 7. This CDR3 has 14 residues. Germline values: CDR1 SEHNR, CDR2 FQNEAQ (reference sequence).

This chain's CDR3 is CASSEGRGSGNTIYF. In nucleotides, the CDR3 is TGTGCCAGCAGTGAAGGCCGAGGCTCTGGAAACACCATATATTTT. The chain is built from TRBV2 and TRBJ1-3, with no clear D. Per germline, CDR1 SNHLY and CDR2 FYNNEI. Trimming pared 1 base from V and 0 bases from J, leaving 7 bases between. CDR3 size: 15 residues.

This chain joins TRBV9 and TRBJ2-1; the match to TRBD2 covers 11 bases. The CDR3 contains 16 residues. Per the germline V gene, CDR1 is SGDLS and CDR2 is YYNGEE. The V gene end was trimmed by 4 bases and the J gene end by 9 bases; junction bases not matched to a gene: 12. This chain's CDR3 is CASSPRGSGGAGEQFF. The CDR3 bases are TGTGCCAGCAGCCCCCGGGGTAGCGGGGGGGCGGGTGAGCAGTTCTTC.

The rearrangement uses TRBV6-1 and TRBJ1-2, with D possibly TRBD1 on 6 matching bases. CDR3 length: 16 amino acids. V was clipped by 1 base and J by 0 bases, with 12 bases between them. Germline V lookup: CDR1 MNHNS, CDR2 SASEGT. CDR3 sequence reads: CASSEVSQGTNYGYTF. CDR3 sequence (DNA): TGTGCCAGCAGTGAAGTCTCACAGGGCACTAACTATGGCTACACCTTC.

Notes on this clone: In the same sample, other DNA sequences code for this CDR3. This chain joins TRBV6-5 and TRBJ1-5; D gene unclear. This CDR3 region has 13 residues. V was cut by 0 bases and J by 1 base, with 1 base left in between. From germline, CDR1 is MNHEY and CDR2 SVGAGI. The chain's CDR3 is CASSYSSNQPQHF. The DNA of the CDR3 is TGTGCCAGCAGTTACTCCAGCAATCAGCCCCAGCATTTT.

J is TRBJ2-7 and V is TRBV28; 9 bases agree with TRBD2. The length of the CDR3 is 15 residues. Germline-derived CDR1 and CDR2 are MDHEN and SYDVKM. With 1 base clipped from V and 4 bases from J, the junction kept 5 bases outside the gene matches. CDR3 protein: CASSLSGTSPYEQYF. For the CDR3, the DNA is TGTGCCAGCAGTTTATCCGGGACTAGCCCGTACGAGCAGTACTTC.

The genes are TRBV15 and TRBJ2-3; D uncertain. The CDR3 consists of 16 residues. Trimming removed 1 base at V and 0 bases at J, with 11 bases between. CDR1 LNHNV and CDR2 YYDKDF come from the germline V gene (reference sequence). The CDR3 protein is CATSRGARPSTDTQYF. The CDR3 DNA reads TGTGCCACCAGCAGAGGGGCTCGGCCTAGCACAGATACGCAGTATTTT.

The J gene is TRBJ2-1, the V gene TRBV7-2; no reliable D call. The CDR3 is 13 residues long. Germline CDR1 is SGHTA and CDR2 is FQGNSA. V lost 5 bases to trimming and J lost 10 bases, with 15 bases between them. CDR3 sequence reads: CASSLLSGGEQFF. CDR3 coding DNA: TGTGCCAGCAGCCTCTTGTCAGGTGGCGAGCAGTTCTTC.

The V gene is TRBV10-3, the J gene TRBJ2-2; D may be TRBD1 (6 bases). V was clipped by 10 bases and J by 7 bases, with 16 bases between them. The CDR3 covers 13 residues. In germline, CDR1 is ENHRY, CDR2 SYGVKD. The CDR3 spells CATSGALGGELFF. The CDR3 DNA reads TGTGCCACTTCAGGGGCGCTCGGCGGGGAGCTGTTTTTT.